The 32 T cell receptor beta chains below were found in one sample sequenced in a study of control samples from healthy donors and cancer patients. The table came from immunoSEQ multiplex PCR; TCRdb's copy has only in-frame clones and leaves some out. The repertoire holds approximately 180,000 clones, with 75% to 95% as singletons. Sequencing input: blood. The source is a woman aged 40 to 55 in good health.

This clone was recorded once. V and J are TRBV12-3 or TRBV12-4 and TRBJ2-7, with a weak D call TRBD2 (6 bases). V lost 4 bases, J lost 12 bases, and 13 bases lay in between. The CDR3 covers 11 residues. CDR3 loop: CASSWGVDRYF. The CDR3 coding sequence is TGTGCCAGCAGTTGGGGGGTCGACCGGTACTTC.

The chain combines TRBV9 with TRBJ2-7, with 8 bases aligning to TRBD2. Germline V gene lookup returns CDR1 SGDLS and CDR2 YYNGEE. CDR3 size: 15 residues. Unmatched junction bases numbered 9, after V lost 6 bases and J lost 1 base. In nucleotides, the CDR3 is TGTGCCAGCACCCGGGGGGGAGTCGGTTCCTACGAGCAGTACTTC. The encoded protein is CASTRGGVGSYEQYF.

The CDR3 spells CSVSPGLLYGYTF. The DNA for the CDR3 is TGCAGCGTCTCCCCGGGACTGCTCTATGGCTACACCTTC. The chain links TRBV29-1 to TRBJ1-2; tentatively, D is TRBD1 (5 bases). This CDR3 is built from 13 residues. CDR1 is SQVTM and CDR2 is ANQGSEA in the germline V gene. V was trimmed by 6 bases and J by 4 bases, leaving 15 bases between them.

The V gene is TRBV18, the J gene TRBJ2-1; D is ambiguous. V was cut by 5 bases and J by 0 bases, with 8 bases left in between. This CDR3 contains 14 residues. The germline CDR1 and CDR2 sequences are KGHSH and LQKENI. CDR3 DNA: TGTGCCAGCTCAGGCATGAGCTCCTACAATGAGCAGTTCTTC. Translating it yields CASSGMSSYNEQFF.

The chain employs TRBV5-1 and TRBJ1-1; no definite D call. CDR1 and CDR2 from the germline V gene are SGHRS and YFSETQ. The CDR3 sequence is 13 residues long. Between the trimmed V and J ends, which lost 4 bases and 3 bases, there was a span of 10 bases. The CDR3 is CASSVGLDTEAFF. In DNA, the CDR3 is TGCGCCAGCAGCGTAGGGCTTGACACTGAAGCTTTCTTT.

This chain joins TRBV19 and TRBJ1-3; D not resolved. Trimming cost V 6 bases and J 4 bases, with 16 bases left between them. Germline CDR1 and CDR2: LNHDA and SQIVND (reference sequence). The CDR3 consists of 15 residues. The CDR3 reads CASRAEKVSGNTIYF. The CDR3, as DNA: TGTGCCAGTAGAGCCGAGAAGGTATCGGGAAACACCATATATTTT.

This clone was seen a handful of times. The J gene is TRBJ2-1, the V gene TRBV2, with 10 bases aligning to TRBD2. Germline V CDR1 and CDR2: SNHLY, FYNNEI. Trimming cost V 5 bases and J 5 bases; bases outside gene matches: 9. The CDR3 extends over 16 amino acids. CDR3 sequence: CASSFIAGGLNNEQFF. The CDR3, as DNA: TGTGCCAGCAGTTTCATAGCGGGGGGTCTAAACAATGAGCAGTTCTTC.

The rearrangement uses TRBV12-3 or TRBV12-4 and TRBJ1-5; D remains ambiguous. The V and J ends lost 2 bases and 5 bases respectively, with 7 bases between them. This CDR3 spans 13 amino acids. In DNA form, the CDR3 reads TGTGCCAGCAGTTTAAGGGATTATCAGCCCCAGCATTTT. Its translation is CASSLRDYQPQHF.

This clone has only one observation. V is TRBV7-9 and J is TRBJ1-3; D ambiguous. The CDR3 consists of 16 residues. The germline V gene encodes CDR1 SEHNR and CDR2 FQNEAQ (reference sequence). Trimming left V 3 bases short and J 2 bases short, with 14 bases between. CDR3 sequence: CASSFIGRRTGNTIYF. CDR3 in DNA: TGTGCCAGCAGCTTCATCGGGAGACGGACTGGAAACACCATATATTTT. Together with reference TRBV7-9 and TRBJ1-3, the CDR3 gives the full variable domain: DTGVSQNPRHKITKRGQNVTFRCDPISEHNRLYWYRQTLGQGPEFLTYFQNEAQLEKSRLLSDRFSAERPKGSFSTLEIQRTEQGDSAMYLCASSFIGRRTGNTIYFGEGSWLTVV.

The chain has TRBV3-1 (or the pseudogene TRBV3-2) and TRBJ1-2; 9 bases align to TRBD1. V was pared by 1 base and J by 8 bases, with 5 bases of the junction left unmatched. The germline V gene has CDR1 LGHDT and CDR2 YNNKEL (reference sequence). The CDR3 is 14 residues long. The CDR3 region is CASSQGWDRDGYTF. CDR3 nucleotides: TGTGCCAGCAGCCAAGGCTGGGACAGGGACGGCTACACCTTC.

This clone was recorded once. As DNA, the CDR3 is TGTGCCAGCACAAAAACGGGGGGGCAGTCAGTGACAGATACGCAGTATTTT. Its protein product is CASTKTGGQSVTDTQYF. The V gene is TRBV7-2, the J gene TRBJ2-3; 8 nucleotides agree with TRBD2. J gave up 3 bases and V 7 bases, and 15 bases lay outside the gene matches. Germline V gene sequence: CDR1 SGHTA, CDR2 FQGNSA. The CDR3 has 17 residues.

This sequence joins TRBV25-1 and TRBJ2-2; D is possibly TRBD1 or TRBD2 (5 bases each). Germline values: CDR1 MGHDK, CDR2 SYGVNS. Trimming left V 5 bases short and J 7 bases short, with 11 bases between. The CDR3 length is 13 residues. CDR3 bases: TGTGCCAGCAGTTGGGGGTCGGGCGGGGAGCTGTTTTTT. This codes for CASSWGSGGELFF.

The V and J genes are TRBV10-3 and TRBJ1-1; D perhaps matches TRBD1 (6 bases). With 10 bases removed from V and 4 bases from J, the gap between germline ends came to 13 bases. This CDR3 comprises 12 residues. Germline V gene data show CDR1 as ENHRY and CDR2 as SYGVKD. The CDR3 DNA reads TGTGCCACGACAGGCTCCGGCACTGAAGCTTTCTTT. This encodes CATTGSGTEAFF.

CDR3 protein: CASSQAGLAMQETQYF. CDR3 nucleotides: TGTGCCAGCAGCCAAGCGGGACTAGCGATGCAAGAGACCCAGTACTTC. The rearrangement uses TRBV3-1 (or the pseudogene TRBV3-2) and TRBJ2-5, with 10 bases that match TRBD2. The CDR3 has 16 amino acids. The germline V gene encodes CDR1 LGHDT and CDR2 YNNKEL (reference sequence). The V segment lost 1 base and the J segment 2 bases; nucleotides outside the gene matches: 4.

The chain's CDR3 is CASNDRGNTIYF. In DNA form, the CDR3 reads TGTGCCAGCAATGACCGCGGAAACACCATATATTTT. The chain couples TRBV2 to TRBJ1-3, with unresolved D. Trimming shortened V by 7 bases and J by 4 bases, and 8 bases separated the two germline ends. CDR3 length: 12 residues. The V gene's germline CDR1 is SNHLY and CDR2 FYNNEI.

The rearrangement uses TRBV6-5 and TRBJ2-4; 7 bases align to TRBD1. V lost 6 bases to trimming and J lost 4 bases; unmatched junction nucleotides: 6. Germline lookup yields CDR1 MNHEY and CDR2 SVGAGI. The CDR3 is 14 amino acids. The CDR3 DNA is TGTGCCAGCAGATCTCCGGGACAGAAAAACATTCAGTACTTC. Translated: CASRSPGQKNIQYF.

The chain joins TRBV5-1 to TRBJ1-2; TRBD1 matches at 12 bases. V gave up 0 bases and J gave up 4 bases; unmatched junction bases: 10. CDR3 length: 18 residues. Germline V gene data show CDR1 as SGHRS and CDR2 as YFSETQ. CDR3 coding DNA: TGCGCCAGCAGCTTGGAAGGGACAGGGGGCGCAGTGGCCTATGGCTACACCTTC. It specifies CASSLEGTGGAVAYGYTF.

The rearrangement uses TRBV5-1 and TRBJ1-1, with 7 bases fitting TRBD1. Germline lookup yields CDR1 SGHRS and CDR2 YFSETQ. The V and J ends lost 3 bases and 4 bases, in that order; junction bases with no gene match: 6. This CDR3 comprises 14 residues. CDR3 in amino acids: CASSSTGFGTEAFF. The CDR3 region has the DNA TGCGCCAGCAGCTCGACAGGGTTTGGCACTGAAGCTTTCTTT.

The CDR3 DNA sequence: TGTGCCAGCAGTGAAAGCGGACAGATTATCTTAGCTTTCTTT. This translates into CASSESGQIILAFF. The chain combines TRBV6-1 with TRBJ1-1, with D maybe TRBD1 (6 bases). V lost 2 bases, J lost 10 bases, and 17 bases lay in between. The CDR3 is made up of 14 amino acids. The V gene's germline CDR1 is MNHNS and CDR2 SASEGT.

The J gene is TRBJ1-1, the V gene TRBV14; no clear D gene. With 1 base removed from V and 5 bases from J, the gap between germline ends came to 14 bases. The CDR3 contains 15 residues. Germline-derived CDR1 and CDR2 are SGHDN and FVKESK. In DNA, the CDR3 is TGTGCCAGCAGCCAAGCCCTCCCGATGGGGACTGAAGCTTTCTTT. Translated: CASSQALPMGTEAFF.

The chain uses TRBV7-2 and TRBJ1-2, with 7 bases lining up with TRBD1. The CDR3 length is 14 residues. V lost 7 bases, J lost 8 bases, and 13 bases stayed unmatched. Germline V gene data show CDR1 as SGHTA and CDR2 as FQGNSA. CDR3: CASNLGTVTGGYTF. CDR3 in DNA: TGTGCCAGCAACTTGGGGACAGTTACCGGGGGCTACACCTTC.

V is TRBV24-1 and J is TRBJ2-7; no reliable D call. The germline V gene has CDR1 KGHDR and CDR2 SFDVKD. V gave up 12 bases and J gave up 7 bases, with 15 bases separating them. This CDR3 is 11 amino acids long. The CDR3 DNA reads TGTGCCCCCCATTCCTCCTGGGAGCAGTACTTC. This translates into CAPHSSWEQYF.

The rearrangement joins TRBV29-1 to TRBJ2-1, with D tentatively TRBD2 (6 bases). Germline assignment: CDR1 SQVTM and CDR2 ANQGSEA. V lost 1 base to trimming and J lost 3 bases, with 7 bases between them. There are 13 residues in the CDR3. CDR3 region: CSVEGGDYNEQFF. The CDR3 DNA reads as TGCAGCGTTGAAGGGGGGGACTACAATGAGCAGTTCTTC.

The gene calls are TRBV11-1 and TRBJ2-1; D ambiguous. The CDR3 length is 14 residues. The germline CDR1 and CDR2 sequences are SGHAT and FQDESV (reference sequence). Trimming took 4 bases from V and 6 from J, leaving 13 bases between them. The CDR3 DNA reads as TGTGCCAGCAGCTCCTCGGGTAGCCTCAATGAGCAGTTCTTC. Translating gives CASSSSGSLNEQFF. Together with reference TRBV11-1 and TRBJ2-1, the CDR3 gives the full variable domain: EAEVAQSPRYKITEKSQAVAFWCDPISGHATLYWYRQILGQGPELLVQFQDESVVDDSQLPKDRFSAERLKGVDSTLKIQPAELGDSAMYLCASSSSGSLNEQFFGPGTRLTVL.

This clone was observed once. The chain is built from TRBV3-1 (or the pseudogene TRBV3-2) and TRBJ1-4; a possible D gene is TRBD1 (5 bases). The CDR3 is made up of 17 amino acids. V lost 4 bases and J 0 bases, leaving 15 bases between the germline ends. Germline lookup yields CDR1 LGHDT and CDR2 YNNKEL (reference sequence). CDR3 in amino acids: CASSPNGATATNEKLFF. CDR3 bases: TGTGCCAGCAGCCCAAACGGGGCCACCGCAACTAATGAAAAACTGTTTTTT.

This rearrangement joins TRBV2 to TRBJ2-5, with a weak D call TRBD1 (6 bases). Germline CDR1 and CDR2: SNHLY and FYNNEI. V was pared by 5 bases and J by 11 bases, with 12 bases between. This CDR3 has 11 residues. The CDR3: CASSSPGEQYF. As DNA, the CDR3 is TGTGCCAGCAGTTCTCCAGGGGAACAGTACTTC.

This chain links TRBV6-5 with TRBJ1-2; D is unresolved. This CDR3 contains 13 residues. V lost 7 bases and J 0 bases, leaving 9 bases between the germline ends. Germline-derived CDR1 and CDR2 are MNHEY and SVGAGI. The DNA of the CDR3 is TGTGCCAGCACCAACGGGCCTAACTATGGCTACACCTTC. Translated, it gives CASTNGPNYGYTF.

This rearrangement joins TRBV13 to TRBJ1-1; 7 bases are a match to TRBD1. Germline V lookup: CDR1 PRHDT, CDR2 FYEKMQ (reference sequence). The V and J ends lost 4 bases and 3 bases, in that order; junction bases with no gene match: 5. There are 14 residues in the CDR3. CDR3 coding DNA: TGTGCCAGCAGCTCCGGACAGGAGGACACTGAAGCTTTCTTT. Translation: CASSSGQEDTEAFF.

This clone was picked up a small number of times. The chain is built from TRBV4-1 and TRBJ1-1, with a weak D call TRBD1 (5 bases). CDR1 is MGHRA and CDR2 is YSYEKL in the germline V gene. V dropped 0 bases and J dropped 3 bases, with 11 bases sitting between them. The CDR3 is 15 amino acids. CDR3 loop: CASSQDPGQDTEAFF. The CDR3 region has the DNA TGCGCCAGCAGCCAAGATCCGGGGCAGGACACTGAAGCTTTCTTT.

In its sample, this clone was seen many times. The genes are TRBV5-4 and TRBJ2-2, with 8 nucleotides matching TRBD2. Germline assignment: CDR1 SGHNT and CDR2 YYREEE (reference sequence). This CDR3 contains 16 residues. V lost 4 bases, J lost 1 base, and 6 bases stayed unmatched. The CDR3 nucleotides read TGTGCCAGCAGCCCAGGACTAGCTGAGAACACCGGGGAGCTGTTTTTT. Its translation: CASSPGLAENTGELFF. Together with reference TRBV5-4 and TRBJ2-2, the CDR3 gives the full variable domain: ETGVTQSPTHLIKTRGQQVTLRCSSQSGHNTVSWYQQALGQGPQFIFQYYREEENGRGNFPPRFSGLQFPNYSSELNVNALELDDSALYLCASSPGLAENTGELFFGEGSRLTVL.

This clone was seen only once. The CDR3, as DNA: TGTGCCAGTAGCCTTGTTGTTACAGGGGATGGCTACACCTTC. It codes for CASSLVVTGDGYTF. The chain recombines TRBV19 with TRBJ1-2; 7 nucleotides match TRBD1. CDR1 is LNHDA and CDR2 is SQIVND in the germline V gene (reference sequence). The V segment lost 6 bases and the J segment 6 bases; nucleotides outside the gene matches: 10. The CDR3 is made up of 14 amino acids.

This chain joins TRBV5-1 and TRBJ2-2; 7 positions agree with TRBD2. The junction had 4 bases not matched to a gene; V was cut back by 4 bases and J by 4 bases. The germline V gene encodes CDR1 SGHRS and CDR2 YFSETQ. The CDR3 has 14 residues. In DNA, the CDR3 is TGCGCCAGCAGCCGTCCGGGGGGCACCGGGGAGCTGTTTTTT. It yields the protein CASSRPGGTGELFF.